Listed below are T cell receptor beta chains from one sample, sequenced in a study of shared clonotypes between healthy human individuals. This table comes from immunoSEQ multiplex PCR, and its TCRdb copy is limited to in-frame clones, with some not included. The table shows approximately 640,000 clones, with roughly 87% occurring only once. The material sequenced was memory CD8+ T cells from PBMCs. Every receptor here comes from a man between 18 and 29 years old in good health. Some clones in this sample may be carry-over from other donors' samples. CDR3s include the opening cysteine and the closing phenylalanine or tryptophan. The order of the fields is J gene, V gene, clone size, CDR3 protein. For some rows the clone size is stated as once, few or many, or as a class when expanded; others skip it.

TRBJ2-2,TRBV6-1,.,CASSEGAGELFF
TRBJ2-3,TRBV6-5,once,CASSYPSFKCPDTQYF
TRBJ2-3,TRBV5-1,.,CASSFVGTDTQYF
TRBJ2-1,TRBV29-1,.,CSVGDEQFF
TRBJ1-1,TRBV13,.,CASSYGIIAVNTEAFF
TRBJ1-1,TRBV7-3,few,CASSLTGFQGYARNTEAFF
TRBJ2-1,TRBV2,.,CASIWELAGATHNEQFF
TRBJ2-7,TRBV5-8,.,CASSYGQAWPYEQYF
TRBJ2-7,TRBV28,.,CASSRVVATSYEQYF
TRBJ2-7,TRBV27,.,CATSQGLGDEQYF
TRBJ1-2,TRBV7-9,.,CASSLAKPHNYGYTF
TRBJ2-7,TRBV4-2,.,CASSQLGGEQYF
TRBJ2-1,TRBV5-6,.,CASSLMSPAGSQSYNEQFF
TRBJ2-1,TRBV5-4,.,CASSFRLGSFLSSYNEQFF
TRBJ1-2,TRBV10-3,.,CAISEAQGGGPTDGYTF
TRBJ2-3,TRBV9,.,CASSGLAAPSTDTQYF
TRBJ2-7,TRBV2,.,CASTGTGGWYEQYF
TRBJ2-7,TRBV27,.,CASSPSLGPRSYEQYF
TRBJ2-3,TRBV21-1,.,CASLNLKLGRWADTQYF
TRBJ2-7,TRBV13,.,CASSYMGGYQLTYEQYF
TRBJ2-7,TRBV28,.,CASSLPTGLGEQYF
TRBJ2-1,TRBV27,.,CASRAVNEQFF
TRBJ2-7,TRBV6-6,.,CASSYLRLSPSYEQYF
TRBJ2-1,TRBV18,.,CASSPPRISGSIIGNEQFF
TRBJ2-1,TRBV25-1,.,CASSEWQWDTDLYNEQFF
TRBJ2-3,TRBV28,.,CASSLSTGTGDDTQYF
TRBJ2-5,TRBV6-5,.,CASSLTGYQETQYF
TRBJ1-1,TRBV28,.,CASSSRTGSRNTEAFF
TRBJ2-7,TRBV4-2,few,CASSQPLAGHYEQYF
TRBJ1-2,TRBV30,.,CAWSLTGVAGYTF
TRBJ1-2,TRBV27,once,CASSTMGRDRGGYTF
TRBJ1-4,TRBV28,.,CASSFQTNEKLFF
TRBJ1-5,TRBV6-5,.,CASSSIYPGGNQPQHF
TRBJ2-1,TRBV7-6,.,CASTRTEGTYNEQFF
TRBJ2-7,TRBV7-9,.,CASSSPQGGKYF
TRBJ2-2,TRBV27,once,CASSAIHRAPATGELFF
TRBJ2-1,TRBV29-1,.,CSVVVQGTYNEQFF
TRBJ1-5,TRBV27,.,CASSLGLRNQPQHF
TRBJ2-7,TRBV9,.,CASSARSLGNEQYF
TRBJ2-7,TRBV6-6,.,CASSYSARTSYEQYF
TRBJ1-2,TRBV4-2,.,CASSQDLGIVQGGYTF
TRBJ1-1,TRBV28,.,CASTRTGGKTEAFF
TRBJ1-3,TRBV7-2,.,CASSPTGTGNTIYF
TRBJ2-7,TRBV10-3,.,CAISDRSLSYEQYF
TRBJ2-5,TRBV5-6,.,CASSLTSGQETQYF
TRBJ1-5,TRBV4-3,.,CASSPAVYSNQPQHF
TRBJ2-2,TRBV25-1,.,CASSGGGTGEELFF
TRBJ2-3,TRBV7-9,.,CASSPRGSPTDTQYF
TRBJ1-3,TRBV18,.,CASSQGQAGSGNTIYF
TRBJ2-7,TRBV27,.,CASSQPLSGTTYEQYF
TRBJ2-2,TRBV4-1,.,CASSQLGRAENTGELFF
TRBJ2-1,TRBV5-4,.,CASSLGLNNEQFF
TRBJ1-3,TRBV4-2,.,CASSQDRTRSGNTIYF
TRBJ2-1,TRBV11-2,.,CASSSNSYNEQFF
TRBJ1-1,TRBV18,.,CASSYTRFPGVNTEAFF
TRBJ2-3,TRBV28,.,CASSPVSGTDTQYF
TRBJ2-3,TRBV27,.,CASSLPPAGVGDTQYF
TRBJ2-5,TRBV15,.,CATSRHRGGGGETQYF
TRBJ1-4,TRBV23-1,.,CASSQRGRNNEKLFF